These 29 T cell receptor beta chains came from one sample sequenced in a study of shared clonotypes between healthy human individuals. The method was immunoSEQ multiplex PCR; TCRdb's version includes in-frame clones alone and lacks a portion of them. The sample carries over a million clones, around 95% recorded once. Sequencing was performed on naive CD4+ T cells sorted from blood. Subset meaning: CD45RA+ positively selected. These receptor sequences come from a man between 25 and 39 years old in good health.

The rearrangement links TRBV13 to TRBJ2-1; perhaps TRBD2 as D (5 bases). CDR3 length: 14 amino acids. Germline assignment: CDR1 PRHDT and CDR2 FYEKMQ (reference sequence). V lost 0 bases and J 5 bases, leaving 8 bases between the germline ends. For the CDR3, the DNA is TGTGCCAGCAGCTTAGGCCGGGATAACAATGAGCAGTTCTTC. This codes for CASSLGRDNNEQFF.

The chain joins TRBV5-5 to TRBJ2-7; possibly TRBD1 for D (5 bases). The CDR3 runs to 14 residues. V was shortened by 2 bases and J by 2 bases, with 11 bases between the two germline ends. CDR1 is SGHKS, CDR2 YYEKEE, per germline (reference sequence). CDR3 protein: CASSFRTKPYEQYF. Written as DNA, the CDR3 is TGTGCCAGCAGCTTCCGGACAAAACCCTACGAGCAGTACTTC.

As for this clone: This specimen includes other DNA sequences encoding the same CDR3. The V gene is TRBV5-1, the J gene TRBJ2-3; the D is unclear. CDR1 is SGHRS and CDR2 is YFSETQ in the germline V gene. Trimming removed 4 bases at V and 0 bases at J, with 9 bases between. The CDR3 has 14 amino acids. The CDR3 bases are TGCGCCAGCAGCCTTTCAAGTAGCACAGATACGCAGTATTTT. Translating it yields CASSLSSSTDTQYF.

The chain uses TRBV14 and TRBJ2-7; D unresolved. Germline V gene data show CDR1 as SGHDN and CDR2 as FVKESK. Between the trimmed V and J ends, which lost 0 bases and 5 bases, there was a span of 5 bases. This CDR3 has 12 amino acids. CDR3 sequence: CASSQEWHEQYF. The CDR3 region has the DNA TGTGCCAGCAGCCAAGAATGGCACGAGCAGTACTTC.

V usage is TRBV28 and J usage is TRBJ1-2, with D unclear. The ends were cut back, 6 bases at V and 4 bases at J, with 9 bases in the middle. Per the germline V gene, CDR1 is MDHEN and CDR2 is SYDVKM. There are 12 residues in the CDR3. The CDR3 spells CASSDKFYGYTF. CDR3 sequence (DNA): TGTGCCAGCAGCGACAAGTTCTATGGCTACACCTTC.

V gene TRBV10-3 combines with J gene TRBJ2-7; 11 bases match TRBD1. The CDR3 consists of 15 residues. Losses at the gene ends were 7 bases for V and 0 bases for J; bases not matched to a gene: 5. Germline V gives CDR1 ENHRY, CDR2 SYGVKD. The CDR3 DNA follows: TGTGCCATCAATGAAGGGACAGGGGGCTCCTACGAGCAGTACTTC. This codes for CAINEGTGGSYEQYF.

This clone was seen only once. The rearrangement joins TRBV14 to TRBJ1-2; D unclear. Germline lookup yields CDR1 SGHDN and CDR2 FVKESK. Trimming stripped 2 bases from V and 0 bases from J, with 4 bases between. The CDR3 is made up of 13 amino acids. In DNA, the CDR3 is TGTGCCAGCAGCCAAACAGCTAACTATGGCTACACCTTC. It specifies CASSQTANYGYTF.

CDR3 residues: CASSPGQPLYGYTF. The CDR3 coding sequence is TGTGCCAGCAGTCCGGGACAGCCCCTCTATGGCTACACCTTC. The V and J genes are TRBV14 and TRBJ1-2; TRBD1 matches at 7 bases. Per germline, CDR1 SGHDN and CDR2 FVKESK. J lost 4 bases, V lost 6 bases, and 8 bases had no gene match. There are 14 residues in the CDR3.

The chain couples TRBV11-3 to TRBJ2-7; the D call may be TRBD1 or TRBD2 (6 bases each). The germline CDR1 and CDR2 sequences are SGHNT and YENEEA. V lost 5 bases, J lost 0 bases, and 11 bases lay in between. The CDR3 runs 14 residues. The CDR3 reads CASSPGDNSYEQYF. In DNA, the CDR3 is TGTGCCAGCAGCCCGGGGGACAACTCCTACGAGCAGTACTTC.

The V and J genes are TRBV19 and TRBJ2-1; no reliable D call. Germline CDR1 reads LNHDA; CDR2 reads SQIVND (reference sequence). CDR3 length: 14 residues. Trimming took 3 bases from V and 3 from J, leaving 9 bases between them. The CDR3 bases are TGTGCCAGTAGTATCCGTGTTGGCTACAATGAGCAGTTCTTC. Translated, it gives CASSIRVGYNEQFF.

The CDR3 nucleotides read TGCGCCAGCAGCTGGGGGGCGGGCAATGAGCAGTTCTTC. Amino acid sequence: CASSWGAGNEQFF. The chain links TRBV5-1 to TRBJ2-1; tentatively, D is TRBD1 or TRBD2 (6 bases each). CDR1 is SGHRS, CDR2 YFSETQ, per germline. V was clipped by 3 bases and J by 6 bases, with 10 bases between them. The length of the CDR3 is 13 residues.

This clone was seen only once. The chain is built from TRBV19 and TRBJ1-1, with no clear D. This CDR3 contains 13 residues. V was cut by 8 bases and J by 1 base, with 11 bases left in between. Per the germline V gene, CDR1 is LNHDA and CDR2 is SQIVND (reference sequence). CDR3 DNA sequence: TGTGCCAGTTCCCAAAATAGGAACACTGAAGCTTTCTTT. It encodes CASSQNRNTEAFF.

This clone appeared a single time. This sequence joins TRBV7-2 and TRBJ2-7, with 13 bases aligning to TRBD2. Germline V gives CDR1 SGHTA, CDR2 FQGNSA. The CDR3 is 15 residues long. J gave up 3 bases and V 4 bases, and 3 bases lay outside the gene matches. The CDR3 DNA reads as TGTGCCAGCAGCTCGGGACTAGCGGGATTCTACGAGCAGTACTTC. Its protein is CASSSGLAGFYEQYF. The full variable domain, completed using reference TRBV7-2 and TRBJ2-7, is GAGVSQSPSNKVTEKGKDVELRCDPISGHTALYWYRQSLGQGLEFLIYFQGNSAPDKSGLPSDRFSAERTGGSVSTLTIQRTQQEDSAVYLCASSSGLAGFYEQYFGPGTRLTVT.

This sequence joins TRBV10-3 and TRBJ1-3, with 10 positions matching TRBD1. Germline CDR1 reads ENHRY; CDR2 reads SYGVKD. The CDR3 loop spans 16 amino acids. The J segment lost 4 bases and the V segment lost 10 bases, leaving 13 bases of the junction unmatched. The CDR3 DNA follows: TGTGCCACCGCAGCGGGGGACAGGGGATCGGGAAACACCATATATTTT. This translates into CATAAGDRGSGNTIYF.

Remarks on this clone: Other DNA sequences in the sample encode the same CDR3. The chain combines TRBV18 with TRBJ2-1, with 12 bases identical to TRBD2. Germline V gene data show CDR1 as KGHSH and CDR2 as LQKENI. CDR3 length: 15 residues. V dropped 3 bases and J dropped 6; count of bases not matched to a gene: 3. The CDR3 loop reads CASSPLAGGGNEQFF. DNA for the CDR3: TGTGCCAGCTCACCCCTAGCGGGAGGGGGCAATGAGCAGTTCTTC.

The rearrangement uses TRBV5-1 and TRBJ2-2; 8 nucleotides match TRBD2. The V segment lost 1 base and the J segment 7 bases; nucleotides outside the gene matches: 21. Germline V gene data show CDR1 as SGHRS and CDR2 as YFSETQ. There are 20 residues in the CDR3. The CDR3 here is CASSLQLGGITGLVVGELFF. In DNA, the CDR3 is TGCGCCAGCAGCTTGCAGTTAGGGGGAATCACGGGACTAGTCGTCGGGGAGCTGTTTTTT. The complete variable domain, with remaining parts taken from reference TRBV5-1 and TRBJ2-2, reads KAGVTQTPRYLIKTRGQQVTLSCSPISGHRSVSWYQQTPGQGLQFLFEYFSETQRNKGNFPGRFSGRQFSNSRSEMNVSTLELGDSALYLCASSLQLGGITGLVVGELFFGEGSRLTVL.

This chain links TRBV6-4 with TRBJ1-5; 7 bases are a match to TRBD1. J lost 4 bases, V lost 6 bases, and 3 bases had no gene match. In germline, CDR1 is MRHNA, CDR2 SNTAGT. This CDR3 spans 13 amino acids. The CDR3 sequence: CASSWDRNQPQHF. CDR3 nucleotide sequence: TGTGCCAGCAGCTGGGACAGAAATCAGCCCCAGCATTTT.

The V and J genes are TRBV7-6 and TRBJ2-3; D is perhaps TRBD2 (5 bases). The CDR3 is made up of 16 amino acids. CDR1 and CDR2 from the germline V gene are SGHVS and FNYEAQ. The V end lost 1 base, the J end lost 3 bases, and 14 bases lay between the germline ends. The CDR3 region has the DNA TGTGCCAGCAGCTTAGGGAGGCCGGGTCGGACAGATACGCAGTATTTT. Translation: CASSLGRPGRTDTQYF.

Only one count was recorded for this clone. The gene calls are TRBV7-2 and TRBJ1-2; D perhaps matches TRBD1 (6 bases). The CDR3 length is 16 residues. CDR1 and CDR2 (germline): SGHTA, FQGNSA. Trimming cost V 1 base and J 1 base, with 13 bases left between them. The CDR3 DNA sequence: TGTGCCAGCAGCTTAGGATCGGGGGGCAATAACTATGGCTACACCTTC. Translated, it gives CASSLGSGGNNYGYTF.

In regard to this clone: Other DNA sequences from this sample encode an identical CDR3 as well. The chain is built from TRBV5-4 and TRBJ1-4, with unresolved D. Germline CDR1 and CDR2: SGHNT and YYREEE (reference sequence). The CDR3 sequence is 12 residues long. V gave up 0 bases and J gave up 10 bases, with 7 bases separating them. The CDR3 spells CASSLGGGKLFF. CDR3 sequence (DNA): TGTGCCAGCAGCTTGGGAGGTGGAAAACTGTTTTTT.

The chain couples TRBV7-9 to TRBJ2-7, with 13 bases matching TRBD2. There are 14 residues in the CDR3. V trimming: 5 bases; J trimming: 4 bases; junction bases outside the gene matches: 2. Per germline, CDR1 SEHNR and CDR2 FQNEAQ (reference sequence). The CDR3 region is CASSRLAGGYEQYF. Written as DNA, the CDR3 is TGTGCCAGCAGCCGACTAGCGGGAGGATACGAGCAGTACTTC.

The sample holds one count of this clone. The chain employs TRBV19 and TRBJ2-4, with 8 bases that match TRBD2. The CDR3 has 16 amino acids. Trimming at V came to 7 bases and at J to 4 bases, leaving 12 bases not matched to a gene. Germline CDR1 LNHDA, CDR2 SQIVND (reference sequence). In nucleotides, the CDR3 is TGTGCCAGTACCCTATCTTGGAGACTAGCGAAAAACATTCAGTACTTC. Translation gives CASTLSWRLAKNIQYF.

This clone has only one observation. The chain joins TRBV19 to TRBJ2-7; 10 positions agree with TRBD2. Germline values: CDR1 LNHDA, CDR2 SQIVND (reference sequence). CDR3 length: 16 amino acids. The V gene end was trimmed by 3 bases and the J gene end by 6 bases; junction bases not matched to a gene: 11. The CDR3 protein is CASSILPLAGAGEQYF. CDR3 in DNA: TGTGCCAGTAGTATTTTGCCCCTAGCGGGAGCTGGCGAGCAGTACTTC.

The chain carries TRBV25-1 and TRBJ2-5; D remains unclear. The germline V and J ends were trimmed by 0 bases and 7 bases, with 3 bases remaining between them. This CDR3 spans 11 amino acids. Germline V gives CDR1 MGHDK, CDR2 SYGVNS. The CDR3 loop reads CASSEYGTQYF. CDR3 in DNA: TGTGCCAGCAGTGAATACGGGACCCAGTACTTC.

The chain joins TRBV2 to TRBJ2-3, with TRBD2 as a possible D gene (5 bases). The germline V and J ends were trimmed by 11 bases and 1 base, with 10 bases remaining between them. CDR1 and CDR2 (germline): SNHLY, FYNNEI. The CDR3 is made up of 12 amino acids. The DNA for the CDR3 is TGTGCCGGCGCGCGGGGCACAGATACGCAGTATTTT. It translates to CAGARGTDTQYF.

The V call is TRBV5-4, the J call TRBJ2-1; the match to TRBD2 covers 7 bases. With 2 bases clipped from V and 7 bases from J, the junction kept 9 bases outside the gene matches. The CDR3 consists of 15 residues. The germline CDR1 and CDR2 sequences are SGHNT and YYREEE (reference sequence). The CDR3 spells CASSFSGWVENEQFF. CDR3 sequence (DNA): TGTGCCAGCAGCTTTAGCGGGTGGGTAGAGAATGAGCAGTTCTTC.

The chain uses TRBV2 and TRBJ1-2; D might be TRBD1 (5 bases). Per the germline V gene, CDR1 is SNHLY and CDR2 is FYNNEI. Trimming removed 8 bases from V and 7 bases from J, with 20 bases in between. The CDR3 has 14 amino acids. In nucleotides, the CDR3 is TGTGCCAGCCGATCGATGGGGGACTTCCCTGGCTACACCTTC. This encodes CASRSMGDFPGYTF. Looking up the rest from reference TRBV2 and TRBJ1-2 gives the full variable domain: EPEVTQTPSHQVTQMGQEVILRCVPISNHLYFYWYRQILGQKVEFLVSFYNNEISEKSEIFDDQFSVERPDGSNFTLKIRSTKLEDSAMYFCASRSMGDFPGYTFGSGTRLTVV.

This chain links TRBV6-4 with TRBJ2-1, with D perhaps matching TRBD2 (5 bases). Looked up from germline, CDR1 is MRHNA and CDR2 is SNTAGT. The CDR3 extends over 14 amino acids. Trimming left V 4 bases short and J 3 bases short, with 10 bases between. The CDR3 DNA follows: TGTGCCAGCAGTGCAAGCGGAAACTACAATGAGCAGTTCTTC. It codes for CASSASGNYNEQFF.

This chain connects TRBV10-2 to TRBJ2-7; 7 bases match TRBD1. The CDR3 loop spans 17 amino acids. The germline gives CDR1 WSHSY, CDR2 SAAADI. J lost 0 bases, V lost 1 base, and 9 bases had no gene match. CDR3 in amino acids: CASSELRGRPSSYEQYF. The DNA of the CDR3 is TGCGCCAGCAGTGAGTTGAGGGGGCGGCCAAGCTCCTACGAGCAGTACTTC.